These 27 T cell receptor beta chains were sequenced from one sample in a study of T-cell memory formation after mild COVID-19 (dated by TCRdb to the early 2020s). Receptors were amplified or captured by 5' RACE. The sample was run on an Illumina NovaSeq 6000. TCRdb reprocessing: public reads trimmed at Q25 with fastp, clones called with MiXCR, in-frame beta chains kept. Merged by CDR3 protein, the rows form single entries marked with the most common genes and DNA. Present in this sample are 260,000 or so distinct CDR3 sequences, approximately 15% of which were seen just once. Around 23% of the sample comes from the top ten. The sequenced sample consisted of PBMCs or a T cell subset sorted from them (not recorded which). The receptors derive from a man aged 18 to 35 who had mild COVID-19 (a few samples of this study predate the infection). The sample titles of this study are shuffled in the database, so cell type and time point are left out; the donor was told from shared clones.

This clonotype came up a few times. The chain couples TRBV12-5 to TRBJ2-1; 9 nucleotides match TRBD2. Trimming at V came to 7 bases and at J to 6 bases, leaving 13 bases not matched to a gene. Per germline, CDR1 LGHNT and CDR2 FRNRAP. The CDR3 has 16 amino acids. The DNA for the CDR3 is TGTGCTAGTGATTCTGGGGGACTAGCAGTCCTCAATGAGCAGTTCTTC. Its protein is CASDSGGLAVLNEQFF.

This clonotype was observed at least ten times. The chain carries TRBV19 and TRBJ1-5; D uncertain. The CDR3 consists of 13 residues. CDR1 LNHDA and CDR2 SQIVND come from the germline V gene (reference sequence). V was trimmed by 2 bases and J by 9 bases, leaving 11 bases between them. The CDR3, as DNA: TGTGCCAGTAGTATATCTGCATCATTGCCCCAGCATTTT. Amino acid sequence: CASSISASLPQHF.

The J gene is TRBJ2-1, the V gene TRBV7-9; possibly TRBD1 or TRBD2 for D (5 bases each). With 3 bases removed from V and 4 bases from J, the gap between germline ends came to 10 bases. The germline V gene encodes CDR1 SEHNR and CDR2 FQNEAQ (reference sequence). The CDR3 consists of 14 residues. The CDR3: CASSFSRGYNEQFF. The CDR3 DNA follows: TGTGCCAGCAGCTTTTCGAGGGGTTACAATGAGCAGTTCTTC.

V gene TRBV14 combines with J gene TRBJ2-7, with D perhaps being TRBD1 or TRBD2 (5 bases each). This CDR3 comprises 12 residues. CDR1 is SGHDN and CDR2 is FVKESK in the germline V gene. V dropped 9 bases and J dropped 2 bases, with 11 bases sitting between them. CDR3 residues: CASGGAAYEQYF. The CDR3 region has the DNA TGTGCCAGTGGGGGAGCAGCCTACGAGCAGTACTTC.

This rearrangement joins TRBV6-2 or TRBV6-3 to TRBJ1-1; possibly TRBD1 for D (5 bases). V dropped 7 bases and J dropped 7 bases, with 10 bases sitting between them. The CDR3 totals 11 residues. Germline CDR1 reads MNHEY; CDR2 reads SVGEGT. Here the CDR3 reads CASTHGGEAFF. CDR3 coding DNA: TGTGCCAGCACCCACGGGGGTGAAGCTTTCTTT.

This clonotype has a count of ten or more. V usage is TRBV3-1 and J usage is TRBJ2-7; D perhaps matches TRBD1 (8 bases). This CDR3 has 13 residues. Germline loops: CDR1 LGHDT, CDR2 YNNKEL (reference sequence). Trimming removed 1 base from V and 8 bases from J, with 12 bases in between. This CDR3 is CASSQAQGGKQYF. CDR3 bases: TGTGCCAGCAGCCAAGCACAGGGGGGGAAGCAGTACTTC.

The rearrangement uses TRBV5-1 and TRBJ2-7, with D perhaps TRBD2 (5 bases). CDR1 SGHRS and CDR2 YFSETQ come from the germline V gene. The CDR3 has 14 residues. Deletions cut 0 bases from V and 6 bases from J, with 13 bases between. CDR3 coding DNA: TGCGCCAGCAGCTTGGCTTCGGGGTCCCCCGAGCAGTACTTC. This encodes CASSLASGSPEQYF.

There are many counts of this clonotype. The chain recombines TRBV11-1 with TRBJ2-5; D is unclear. The CDR3 totals 11 residues. The V and J ends lost 5 bases and 5 bases respectively, with 6 bases between them. Germline V gene lookup returns CDR1 SGHAT and CDR2 FQDESV (reference sequence). CDR3 protein: CASSTRETQYF. For the CDR3, the DNA is TGTGCCAGCAGCACCCGGGAGACCCAGTACTTC.

This clonotype was seen at least ten times. The chain is built from TRBV4-3 and TRBJ2-3, with D perhaps matching TRBD2 (7 bases). Germline CDR1 is LGHNA and CDR2 is YSLEER. This CDR3 region has 15 residues. The germline V and J ends were trimmed by 4 bases and 0 bases, with 11 bases remaining between them. Written as DNA, the CDR3 is TGCGCCAGCAGCCCTAGGGGGGGTAGCACAGATACGCAGTATTTT. The encoded protein is CASSPRGGSTDTQYF.

This clonotype was seen many times. V is TRBV5-1 and J is TRBJ2-3; TRBD2 agrees at 11 bases. With 0 bases clipped from V and 0 bases from J, the junction kept 0 bases outside the gene matches. The CDR3 loop spans 16 amino acids. CDR1 is SGHRS and CDR2 is YFSETQ in the germline V gene. The CDR3 protein is CASSLGLAGSTDTQYF. In DNA form, the CDR3 reads TGCGCCAGCAGCTTGGGACTAGCGGGGAGCACAGATACGCAGTATTTT. The entire variable domain, with the rest obtained from reference TRBV5-1 and TRBJ2-3, is as follows: KAGVTQTPRYLIKTRGQQVTLSCSPISGHRSVSWYQQTPGQGLQFLFEYFSETQRNKGNFPGRFSGRQFSNSRSEMNVSTLELGDSALYLCASSLGLAGSTDTQYFGPGTRLTVL.

The rearrangement uses TRBV5-1 and TRBJ1-1; D possibly corresponds to TRBD1 (5 bases). The V and J ends lost 5 bases and 2 bases respectively, with 10 bases between them. CDR1 is SGHRS and CDR2 is YFSETQ in the germline V gene. CDR3 length equals 13 residues. CDR3 nucleotide sequence: TGCGCCAGCAGGTACGACAGTAACACTGAAGCTTTCTTT. Translation: CASRYDSNTEAFF.

The rearrangement uses TRBV5-1 and TRBJ1-4; D gene unclear. The V end was cut by 0 bases, the J end by 0 bases, with 6 bases between. This CDR3 has 15 residues. CDR1 and CDR2 from the germline V gene are SGHRS and YFSETQ. The CDR3 DNA is TGCGCCAGCAGCTTGGGTACGGCAACTAATGAAAAACTGTTTTTT. Translated, it gives CASSLGTATNEKLFF.

This clonotype showed up just a few times. V is TRBV4-2 and J is TRBJ1-2; D not certain. Between the trimmed V and J ends, which lost 0 bases and 8 bases, there was a span of 7 bases. The CDR3 sequence is 12 residues long. CDR1 is LGHNA and CDR2 is YNFKEQ in the germline V gene. The CDR3 region is CASSQDSEGYTF. CDR3 coding DNA: TGTGCCAGCAGCCAAGACTCCGAGGGCTACACCTTC.

This clonotype was seen a handful of times. This sequence joins TRBV6-7 and TRBJ2-2, with D possibly matching TRBD2 (7 bases). TRBV6-7 is an ORF; its function is uncertain. Between the trimmed V and J ends, which lost 5 bases and 3 bases, there was a span of 19 bases. The length of the CDR3 is 17 residues. The CDR3 sequence is CASSPPRRGADTGELFF. The CDR3 nucleotides read TGTGCCAGCAGTCCTCCCCGCCGGGGGGCGGACACCGGGGAGCTGTTTTTT.

This clonotype was seen a handful of times. The chain employs TRBV28 and TRBJ2-7; 9 positions match TRBD1. Germline V gene sequence: CDR1 MDHEN, CDR2 SYDVKM. Unmatched junction bases numbered 3, after V lost 3 bases and J lost 3 bases. The CDR3 sequence is 14 residues long. CDR3 DNA sequence: TGTGCCAGCAGTTTCGCGGGACAGGGCTACGAGCAGTACGTC. This sequence encodes CASSFAGQGYEQYV.

The table lists this clonotype with a few counts. The chain recombines TRBV7-8 with TRBJ1-2; the D is unclear. CDR1 and CDR2 from the germline V gene are SGHVS and FQNEAQ. V lost 9 bases to trimming and J lost 4 bases, with 18 bases between them. CDR3 length: 14 amino acids. This CDR3 reads CASAWTSFGYGYTF. CDR3 coding DNA: TGTGCCAGTGCCTGGACCAGTTTCGGCTATGGCTACACCTTC.

The rearrangement joins TRBV6-4 to TRBJ1-2; 12 bases are shared with TRBD1. Germline loops: CDR1 MRHNA, CDR2 SNTAGT. This CDR3 comprises 16 residues. With 0 bases clipped from V and 8 bases from J, the junction kept 7 bases outside the gene matches. CDR3 sequence (DNA): TGTGCCAGCAGTGACTCCCCGGGACAGGGGGCGGACGGCTACACCTTC. This encodes CASSDSPGQGADGYTF.

The chain joins TRBV5-6 to TRBJ1-6; D ambiguous. The CDR3 is made up of 14 amino acids. The V and J ends lost 1 base and 7 bases respectively, with 9 bases between them. Germline V gene data show CDR1 as SGHDT and CDR2 as YYEEEE. The CDR3 spells CASSLTQENSPLHF. DNA for the CDR3: TGTGCCAGCAGCTTGACCCAGGAAAATTCACCCCTCCACTTT.

This chain uses TRBV30 with TRBJ2-1; D not resolved. Trimming left V 1 base short and J 10 bases short, with 14 bases between. This CDR3 has 13 residues. CDR1 is GTSNPN and CDR2 is SVGIG in the germline V gene (reference sequence). CDR3 sequence reads: CAWSDTTLREQFF. As DNA, the CDR3 is TGTGCCTGGAGTGACACTACACTACGCGAGCAGTTCTTC.

The chain carries TRBV2 and TRBJ2-3, with D unresolved. V was clipped by 2 bases and J by 0 bases, with 9 bases between them. Germline CDR1 reads SNHLY; CDR2 reads FYNNEI. The CDR3 runs to 15 residues. Here the CDR3 DNA reads TGTGCCAGCAGTGAACGAGTCAGTAGCACAGATACGCAGTATTTT. It yields the protein CASSERVSSTDTQYF.

The chain uses TRBV9 and TRBJ2-1; D is ambiguous. Per germline, CDR1 SGDLS and CDR2 YYNGEE. V dropped 1 base and J dropped 2 bases, with 4 bases sitting between them. The CDR3 runs 13 residues. This chain's CDR3 is CASSVQTYNEQFF. CDR3 in DNA: TGTGCCAGCAGCGTACAAACCTACAATGAGCAGTTCTTC.

The gene calls are TRBV6-2 or TRBV6-3 and TRBJ2-7; perhaps TRBD1 as D (6 bases). V lost 2 bases and J 3 bases, leaving 11 bases between the germline ends. Germline V gene lookup returns CDR1 MNHEY and CDR2 SVGEGT. The CDR3 is 14 amino acids. Here the CDR3 DNA reads TGTGCCAGCAGTTACCAGGGACAAATCTACGAGCAGTACTTC. Its protein product is CASSYQGQIYEQYF.

This clonotype was seen a handful of times. The chain carries TRBV9 and TRBJ1-5; no clear D gene. The V end was cut by 3 bases, the J end by 5 bases, with 9 bases between. The CDR3 has 13 residues. The germline gives CDR1 SGDLS, CDR2 YYNGEE. The CDR3 sequence: CASSGGLDQPQHF. CDR3 bases: TGTGCCAGCAGCGGGGGATTGGATCAGCCCCAGCATTTT.

Only a few counts were recorded for this clonotype. The chain joins TRBV3-1 to TRBJ1-1, with a possible D match to TRBD1 (5 bases). The V and J ends lost 6 bases and 3 bases respectively, with 14 bases between them. The CDR3 contains 14 residues. Germline CDR1 LGHDT, CDR2 YNNKEL (reference sequence). In nucleotides, the CDR3 is TGTGCCAGCAGAAAGACAGACGGAGACACTGAAGCTTTCTTT. It codes for CASRKTDGDTEAFF.

This clonotype was observed many times. The rearrangement joins TRBV7-9 to TRBJ2-2; D not resolved. Looked up from germline, CDR1 is SEHNR and CDR2 is FQNEAQ (reference sequence). Trimming took 2 bases from V and 1 from J, leaving 8 bases between them. The CDR3 is 15 amino acids. The CDR3 sequence: CASSLKRRNTGELFF. CDR3 coding DNA: TGTGCCAGCAGCTTAAAACGCCGGAACACCGGGGAGCTGTTTTTT.

This sequence joins TRBV7-2 and TRBJ2-1; 7 bases agree with TRBD2. From germline, CDR1 is SGHTA and CDR2 FQGNSA. This CDR3 comprises 16 residues. V was clipped by 5 bases and J by 2 bases; unmatched bases: 9. CDR3 bases: TGTGCCAGCAGCGGGGGGGAACAGCCGACCTACAATGAGCAGTTCTTC. Protein sequence: CASSGGEQPTYNEQFF.

The V call is TRBV28, the J call TRBJ1-2; possible D gene TRBD1, 5 bases. The CDR3 consists of 13 residues. V was shortened by 1 base and J by 10 bases, with 13 bases between the two germline ends. Germline-derived CDR1 and CDR2 are MDHEN and SYDVKM. In DNA, the CDR3 is TGTGCCAGCAGTTTATTACAGGATATGGACTACACCTTC. It yields the protein CASSLLQDMDYTF.